The 15 T cell receptor beta chains below were found in one sample sequenced in a study of CD8 T cells in ankylosing spondylitis. In TCRdb, the 5' RACE reads were re-called with MiXCR into one record per CDR3 protein. The table records some 120,000 distinct CDR3 sequences, approximately 13% of them present only once. Sequencing used blood, either unsorted or a sorted T cell fraction (not recorded which). The receptors originated from a female donor with ankylosing spondylitis or in good health (not recorded which).

The genes are TRBV5-1 and TRBJ2-3; the match to TRBD2 covers 7 bases. Germline CDR1 SGHRS, CDR2 YFSETQ. The CDR3 spans 14 residues. V was pared by 4 bases and J by 9 bases, with 11 bases of the junction left unmatched. For the CDR3, the DNA is TGCGCCAGCAGCCTTCCCTCTGCGGGAGACACGCAGTATTTT. It encodes CASSLPSAGDTQYF.

This clonotype was recorded at least ten times. J is TRBJ2-5 and V is TRBV7-2; 16 nucleotides align to TRBD2. J lost 5 bases, V lost 5 bases, and 5 bases had no gene match. This CDR3 contains 16 residues. CDR1 SGHTA and CDR2 FQGNSA come from the germline V gene. This chain's CDR3 is CASSPGTSGGAETQYF. In DNA, the CDR3 is TGTGCCAGCAGCCCGGGGACTAGCGGGGGGGCCGAGACCCAGTACTTC.

This clonotype appeared many times. CDR3: CSARLALSYNEQFF. The CDR3 DNA reads as TGCAGTGCCAGGCTAGCCCTTTCCTACAATGAGCAGTTCTTC. The chain is built from TRBV20-1 and TRBJ2-1; TRBD2 might be the D (5 bases). Trimming left V 6 bases short and J 1 base short, with 13 bases between. Looked up from germline, CDR1 is DFQATT and CDR2 is SNEGSKA (reference sequence). This CDR3 spans 14 amino acids.

This clonotype was seen repeatedly, ten times or more. The chain uses TRBV7-9 and TRBJ2-7, with 13 bases matching TRBD2. Trimming took 5 bases from V and 3 from J; bases not matched to a gene: 7. The CDR3 is 16 residues long. The germline V gene has CDR1 SEHNR and CDR2 FQNEAQ (reference sequence). CDR3 nucleotides: TGTGCCAGCAGCCCCCGGACTAGCGGGAGAAACTACGAGCAGTACTTC. As protein: CASSPRTSGRNYEQYF.

This clonotype was recorded many times. This chain links TRBV12-3 or TRBV12-4 with TRBJ2-4; 11 positions agree with TRBD2. CDR3 length: 17 amino acids. Unmatched junction bases numbered 6, after V lost 5 bases and J lost 0 bases. CDR3 in DNA: TGTGCCAGCAGTCCCGGGACTAGCGGATTAGCCAAAAACATTCAGTACTTC. Its protein is CASSPGTSGLAKNIQYF.

Details on this clonotype: This may be a read error, as it is one base from a much larger clone. CDR3 loop: CASSSRLAGFYNGQFF. The DNA for the CDR3 is TGTGCCAGCAGCTCTCGACTAGCGGGATTCTACAATGGGCAGTTCTTC. The rearrangement links TRBV11-3 to TRBJ2-1; TRBD2 matches at 11 bases. CDR3 length: 16 amino acids. CDR1 is SGHNT, CDR2 YENEEA, per germline.

With regard to this clonotype: It may be a read error: a sequence one base away is much more abundant. J is TRBJ2-3 and V is TRBV5-1, with 13 nucleotides matching TRBD2. Germline assignment: CDR1 SGHRS and CDR2 YFSETQ. The CDR3 contains 16 residues. CDR3 sequence reads: CVSSKGLAGFTDTQYF. The CDR3, as DNA: TGCGTCAGCAGCAAGGGACTAGCGGGATTCACAGATACGCAGTATTTT.

For the CDR3, the DNA is TGTGCCACCAGCAGACCGACCAGCGTAGGGGAGCAGTACTTC. This gives the protein CATSRPTSVGEQYF. This sequence joins TRBV15 and TRBJ2-7; D call uncertain. Looked up from germline, CDR1 is LNHNV and CDR2 is YYDKDF (reference sequence). This CDR3 region has 14 residues. Trimming took off 2 bases at V and 7 bases at J, with 15 bases between the two ends.

With respect to this clonotype: One end of the junction does not line up with germline, which may come from a read error. This chain links TRBV5-1 with TRBJ1-2; the D gene is possibly TRBD1 (5 bases). The CDR3 is 13 residues long. Germline CDR1 reads SGHRS; CDR2 reads YFSETQ. The CDR3 sequence: CASRLTANYGHTF. CDR3 DNA sequence: TGCGCCAGCAGGTTGACAGCTAACTATGGCCACACCTTC. The variable domain in full, with the rest retrieved from reference TRBV5-1 and TRBJ1-2, is KAGVTQTPRYLIKTRGQQVTLSCSPISGHRSVSWYQQTPGQGLQFLFEYFSETQRNKGNFPGRFSGRQFSNSRSEMNVSTLELGDSALYLCASRLTANYGHTFGSGTRLTVV.

The chain employs TRBV20-1 and TRBJ2-7; 7 bases line up with TRBD2. Germline V lookup: CDR1 DFQATT, CDR2 SNEGSKA (reference sequence). Trimming cost V 2 bases and J 1 base; bases outside gene matches: 5. The CDR3 spans 14 residues. The CDR3 nucleotides read TGCAGTGCTAGACGGCTAGCGGCATCCTACGAGCAGTACTTC. Translating it yields CSARRLAASYEQYF.

At least ten counts were recorded for this clonotype. The chain couples TRBV28 to TRBJ1-6, with 7 bases fitting TRBD1. Germline loops: CDR1 MDHEN, CDR2 SYDVKM. V lost 5 bases and J lost 7; bases outside the gene matches: 14. The CDR3 is made up of 17 amino acids. CDR3: CASSITPGTASNSPLHF. The CDR3 DNA reads TGTGCCAGCAGTATAACCCCCGGGACAGCTAGCAATTCACCCCTCCACTTT.

The chain recombines TRBV2 with TRBJ2-7; 11 bases agree with TRBD1. The CDR3 has 14 amino acids. CDR1 and CDR2 (germline): SNHLY, FYNNEI. The J segment lost 3 bases and the V segment lost 5 bases, leaving 3 bases of the junction unmatched. CDR3 DNA: TGTGCCAGCAGTACCGGGACAGGGGGCTACGAGCAGTACTTC. This translates into CASSTGTGGYEQYF. Drawing the rest from reference TRBV2 and TRBJ2-7, the complete variable domain is EPEVTQTPSHQVTQMGQEVILRCVPISNHLYFYWYRQILGQKVEFLVSFYNNEISEKSEIFDDQFSVERPDGSNFTLKIRSTKLEDSAMYFCASSTGTGGYEQYFGPGTRLTVT.

On this clonotype itself: This may be a read error, as it is one base from a much larger clone. This chain uses TRBV20-1 with TRBJ1-1; weak D call: TRBD1 (5 bases). Germline CDR1 reads DFQATT; CDR2 reads SNEGSKA (reference sequence). The CDR3 sequence is 14 residues long. The CDR3: CSARANLGVTEASF. The CDR3 DNA reads as TGCAGTGCTAGAGCCAACCTAGGGGTGACTGAAGCTTCCTTT.

Worth noting for this clonotype: The junction differs from germline at one of its ends, possibly a read error. The V call is TRBV5-1, the J call TRBJ2-4; either TRBD1 or TRBD2 may fit D (5 bases each). This CDR3 is 15 amino acids long. Germline values: CDR1 SGHRS, CDR2 YFSETQ. The CDR3 coding sequence is TGCGCCAGCAGCTTGGATACGGGGCGCGGCAACAGTCAGTACTTC. This sequence encodes CASSLDTGRGNSQYF.

This clonotype turned up a few times. V and J are TRBV20-1 and TRBJ2-5; the D call may be TRBD1 or TRBD2 (5 bases each). Germline CDR1 is DFQATT and CDR2 is SNEGSKA (reference sequence). V gave up 6 bases and J gave up 4 bases, with 18 bases separating them. The CDR3 covers 14 residues. CDR3 bases: TGCAGTGCCTCGGGACCCTTAGGCCTAGAGACCCAGTACTTC. Translation gives CSASGPLGLETQYF.